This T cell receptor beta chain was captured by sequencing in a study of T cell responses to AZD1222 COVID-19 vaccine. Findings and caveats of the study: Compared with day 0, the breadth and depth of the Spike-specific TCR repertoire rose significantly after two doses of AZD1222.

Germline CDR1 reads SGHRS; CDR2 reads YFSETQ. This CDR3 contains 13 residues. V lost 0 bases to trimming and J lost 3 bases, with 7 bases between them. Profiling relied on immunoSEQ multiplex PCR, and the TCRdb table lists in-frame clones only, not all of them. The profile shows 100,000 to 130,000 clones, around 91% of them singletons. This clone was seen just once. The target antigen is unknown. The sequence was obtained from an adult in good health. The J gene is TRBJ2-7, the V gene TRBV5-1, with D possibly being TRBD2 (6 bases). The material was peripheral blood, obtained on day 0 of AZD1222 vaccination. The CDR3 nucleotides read TGCGCCAGCAGCTTGGGGGACTTCTACGAGCAGTACTTC. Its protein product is CASSLGDFYEQYF.